This is a list of T cell receptor beta chains from one sample in a study of shared clonotypes between healthy human individuals. Libraries were prepared by immunoSEQ multiplex PCR; TCRdb keeps only in-frame clonotypes and omits some of them. The profile covers around 2.1 million clones, with just over 90% appearing a single time and under 2% taken by the ten largest. Sequencing was done on a sample of naive CD8+ T cells from PBMCs. Receptors were obtained from a man in his late teens or twenties in good health. Some clones in this sample may be carry-over from other donors' samples. Both conserved end residues are trimmed from each CDR3. D genes are given only for firm matches.

>-|TRBV29-1
SVVGSTYNEQF
>-|TRBV2
ASNVNRAYEQY
>TRBD2|TRBV28
ASSWGLAGAGYTDTQY
>TRBD2|TRBV27
ASSLEVAGVTTDTQY
>TRBD2|TRBV10-1
ASSEGLADYNEQF
>TRBD2|TRBV7-8
ASSFSGTSKNEQY
>TRBD1|TRBV5-1
ASSLAGQDLEQF
>-|TRBV27
ASSPGPMPNEQF
>-|TRBV7-9
ASSRKAGHEILTDTQY
>-|TRBV12-5
ASGLGRDPVEQF